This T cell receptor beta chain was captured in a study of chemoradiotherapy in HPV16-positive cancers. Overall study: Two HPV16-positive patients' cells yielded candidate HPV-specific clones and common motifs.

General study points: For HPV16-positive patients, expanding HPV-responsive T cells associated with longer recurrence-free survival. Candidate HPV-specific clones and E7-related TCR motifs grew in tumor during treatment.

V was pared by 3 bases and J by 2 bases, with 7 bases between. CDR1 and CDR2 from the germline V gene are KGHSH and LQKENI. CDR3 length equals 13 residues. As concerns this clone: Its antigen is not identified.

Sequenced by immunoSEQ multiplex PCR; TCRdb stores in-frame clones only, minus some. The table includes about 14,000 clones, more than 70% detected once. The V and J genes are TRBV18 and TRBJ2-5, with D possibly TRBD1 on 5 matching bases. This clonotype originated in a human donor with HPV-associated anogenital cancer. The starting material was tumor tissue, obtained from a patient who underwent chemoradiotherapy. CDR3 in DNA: TGTGCCAGCTCACCGACAGCTCAAGAGACCCAGTACTTC. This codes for CASSPTAQETQYF.